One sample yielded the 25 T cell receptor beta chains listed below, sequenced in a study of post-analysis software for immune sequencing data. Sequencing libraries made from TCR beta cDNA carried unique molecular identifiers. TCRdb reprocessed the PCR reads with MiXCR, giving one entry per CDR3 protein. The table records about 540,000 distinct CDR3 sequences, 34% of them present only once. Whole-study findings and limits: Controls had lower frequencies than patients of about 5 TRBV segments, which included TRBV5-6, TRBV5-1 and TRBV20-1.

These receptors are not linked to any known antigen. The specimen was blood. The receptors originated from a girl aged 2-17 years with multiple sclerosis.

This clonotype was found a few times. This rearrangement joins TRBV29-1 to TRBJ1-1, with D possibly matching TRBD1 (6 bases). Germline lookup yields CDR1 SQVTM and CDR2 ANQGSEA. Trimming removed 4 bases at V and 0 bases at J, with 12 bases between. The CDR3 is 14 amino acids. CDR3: CSVAQGLMNTEAFF. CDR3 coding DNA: TGCAGCGTTGCTCAGGGGCTCATGAACACTGAAGCTTTCTTT. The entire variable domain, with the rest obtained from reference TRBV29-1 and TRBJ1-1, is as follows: SAVISQKPSRDICQRGTSLTIQCQVDSQVTMMFWYRQQPGQSLTLIATANQGSEATYESGFVIDKFPISRPNLTFSTLTVSNMSPEDSSIYLCSVAQGLMNTEAFFGQGTRLTVV.

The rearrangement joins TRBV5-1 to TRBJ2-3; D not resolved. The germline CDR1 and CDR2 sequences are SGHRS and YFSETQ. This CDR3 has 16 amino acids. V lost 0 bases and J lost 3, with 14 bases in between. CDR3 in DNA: TGCGCCAGCAGCTTGGGGTTAGCCACATCAACAGATACGCAGTATTTT. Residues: CASSLGLATSTDTQYF.

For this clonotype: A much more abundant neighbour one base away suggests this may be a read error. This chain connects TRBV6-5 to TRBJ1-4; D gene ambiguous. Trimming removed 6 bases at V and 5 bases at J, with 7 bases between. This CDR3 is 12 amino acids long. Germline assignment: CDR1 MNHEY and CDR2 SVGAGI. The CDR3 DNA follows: TGTGCCAGCAGGGCAGTGAATGAAAAACTGTTTTTT. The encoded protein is CASRAVNEKLFF.

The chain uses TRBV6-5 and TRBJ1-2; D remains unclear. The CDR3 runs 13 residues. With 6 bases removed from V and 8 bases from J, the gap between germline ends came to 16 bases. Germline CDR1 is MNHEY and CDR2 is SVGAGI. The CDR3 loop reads CASSPEPTQGYTF. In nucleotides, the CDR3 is TGTGCCAGCAGCCCGGAGCCTACTCAGGGCTACACCTTC.

The DNA of the CDR3 is TGCGCCAGCAGCAACCTCGGCGGACAGAATGAAAAACTGTTTTTT. Protein: CASSNLGGQNEKLFF. The chain employs TRBV5-1 and TRBJ1-4; D is possibly TRBD1 (6 bases). This CDR3 is built from 15 residues. Germline CDR1 is SGHRS and CDR2 is YFSETQ. The V end was cut by 4 bases, the J end by 5 bases, with 15 bases between.

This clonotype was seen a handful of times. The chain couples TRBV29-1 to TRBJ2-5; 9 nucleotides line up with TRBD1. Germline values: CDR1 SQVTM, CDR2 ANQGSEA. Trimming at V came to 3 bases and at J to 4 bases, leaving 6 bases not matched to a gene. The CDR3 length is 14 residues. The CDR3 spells CSVDYRGRGETQYF. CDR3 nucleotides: TGCAGCGTTGATTACAGGGGGCGCGGAGAGACCCAGTACTTC.

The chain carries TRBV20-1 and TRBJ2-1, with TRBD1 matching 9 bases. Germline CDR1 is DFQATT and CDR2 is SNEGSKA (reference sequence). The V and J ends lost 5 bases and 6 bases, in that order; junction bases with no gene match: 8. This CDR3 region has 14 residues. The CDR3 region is CSAPEGQGSNEQFF. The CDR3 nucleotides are TGCAGTGCTCCAGAGGGACAGGGATCCAATGAGCAGTTCTTC.

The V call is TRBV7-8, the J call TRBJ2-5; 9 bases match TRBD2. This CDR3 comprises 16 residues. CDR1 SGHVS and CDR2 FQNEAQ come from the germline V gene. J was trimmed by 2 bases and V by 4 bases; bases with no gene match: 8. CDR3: CASSSAGGGAQETQYF. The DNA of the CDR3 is TGTGCCAGCAGCTCGGCGGGGGGGGGAGCTCAAGAGACCCAGTACTTC.

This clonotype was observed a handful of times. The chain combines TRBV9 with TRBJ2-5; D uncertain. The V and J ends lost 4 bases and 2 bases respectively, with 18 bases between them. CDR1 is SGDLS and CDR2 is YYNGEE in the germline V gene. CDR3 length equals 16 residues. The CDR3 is CASSLGSTRPQETQYF. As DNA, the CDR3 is TGTGCCAGCAGCCTCGGATCCACCAGGCCGCAAGAGACCCAGTACTTC.

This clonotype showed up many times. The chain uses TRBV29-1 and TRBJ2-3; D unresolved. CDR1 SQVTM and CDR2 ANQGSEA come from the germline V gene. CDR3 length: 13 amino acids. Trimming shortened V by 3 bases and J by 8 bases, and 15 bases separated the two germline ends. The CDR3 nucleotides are TGCAGCGTTGAGTGGGAAAATCTAGGTACGCAGTATTTT. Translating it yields CSVEWENLGTQYF.

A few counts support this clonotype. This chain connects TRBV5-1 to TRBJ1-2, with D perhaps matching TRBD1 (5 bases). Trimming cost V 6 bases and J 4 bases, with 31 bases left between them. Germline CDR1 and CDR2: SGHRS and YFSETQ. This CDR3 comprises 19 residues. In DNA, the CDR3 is TGCGCCAGCACGCCGACCCCCTCACCCGGGACGGAAACTTTCTATGGCTACACCTTC. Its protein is CASTPTPSPGTETFYGYTF.

CDR3 region: CASSQGVWSGANVLTF. The CDR3 DNA reads as TGTGCCAGCAGCCAGGGGGTTTGGTCTGGGGCCAACGTCCTGACTTTC. The chain is built from TRBV27 and TRBJ2-6; 7 bases map to TRBD1. V lost 6 bases to trimming and J lost 1 base; unmatched junction nucleotides: 6. This CDR3 has 16 residues. Per the germline V gene, CDR1 is MNHEY and CDR2 is SMNVEV (reference sequence). Drawing the rest from reference TRBV27 and TRBJ2-6, the complete variable domain is EAQVTQNPRYLITVTGKKLTVTCSQNMNHEYMSWYRQDPGLGLRQIYYSMNVEVTDKGDVPEGYKVSRKEKRNFPLILESPSPNQTSLYFCASSQGVWSGANVLTFGAGSRLTVL.

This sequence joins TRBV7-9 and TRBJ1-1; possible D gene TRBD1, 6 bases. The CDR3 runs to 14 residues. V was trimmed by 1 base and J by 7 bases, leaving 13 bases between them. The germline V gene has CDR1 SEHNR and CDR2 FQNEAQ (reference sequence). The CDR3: CASSLDGGAGEAFF. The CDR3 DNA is TGTGCCAGCAGCTTAGATGGGGGGGCAGGTGAAGCTTTCTTT.

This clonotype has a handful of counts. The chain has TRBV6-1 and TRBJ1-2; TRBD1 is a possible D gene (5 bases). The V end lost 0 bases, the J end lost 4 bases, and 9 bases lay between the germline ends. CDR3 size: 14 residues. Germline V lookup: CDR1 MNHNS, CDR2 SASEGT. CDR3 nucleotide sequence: TGTGCCAGCAGTGAAGCCAGGGCCAGCTATGGCTACACCTTC. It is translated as CASSEARASYGYTF.

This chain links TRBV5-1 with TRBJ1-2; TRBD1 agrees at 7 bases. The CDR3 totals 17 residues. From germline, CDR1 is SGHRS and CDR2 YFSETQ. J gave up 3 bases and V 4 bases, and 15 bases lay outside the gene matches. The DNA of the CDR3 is TGCGCCAGCAGCGTCGGGACAGCGTCGACCGGAGACTATGGCTACACCTTC. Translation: CASSVGTASTGDYGYTF.

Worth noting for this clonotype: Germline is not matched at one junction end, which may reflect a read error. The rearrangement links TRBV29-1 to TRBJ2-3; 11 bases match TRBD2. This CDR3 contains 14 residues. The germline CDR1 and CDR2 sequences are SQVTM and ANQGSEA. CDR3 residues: CGVVTSGARDTQYF. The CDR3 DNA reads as TGCGGCGTCGTGACTAGCGGGGCCAGGGATACGCAGTATTTT.

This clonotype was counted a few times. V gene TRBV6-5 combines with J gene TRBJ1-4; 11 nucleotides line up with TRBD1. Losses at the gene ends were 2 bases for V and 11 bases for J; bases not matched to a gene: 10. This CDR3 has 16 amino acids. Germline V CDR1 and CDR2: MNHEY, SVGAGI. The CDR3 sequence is CASSYQPGQGVIKLFF. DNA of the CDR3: TGTGCCAGCAGTTACCAGCCGGGACAGGGGGTTATTAAACTGTTTTTT.

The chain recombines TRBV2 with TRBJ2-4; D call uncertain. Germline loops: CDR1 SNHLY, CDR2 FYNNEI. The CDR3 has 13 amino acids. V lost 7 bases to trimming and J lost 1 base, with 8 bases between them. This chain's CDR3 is CASNPRAKNIQYF. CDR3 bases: TGTGCCAGCAATCCCAGGGCCAAAAACATTCAGTACTTC.

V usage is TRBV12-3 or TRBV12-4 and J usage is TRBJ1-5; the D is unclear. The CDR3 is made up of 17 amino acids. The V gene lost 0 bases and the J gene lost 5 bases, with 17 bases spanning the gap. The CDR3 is CASSLARRTRADQPQHF. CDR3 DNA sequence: TGTGCCAGCAGTTTAGCGCGGAGAACCCGGGCGGATCAGCCCCAGCATTTT.

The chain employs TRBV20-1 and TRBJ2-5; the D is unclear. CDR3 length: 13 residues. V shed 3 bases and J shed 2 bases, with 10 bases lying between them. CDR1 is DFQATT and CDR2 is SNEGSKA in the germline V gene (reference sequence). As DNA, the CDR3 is TGCAGTGCTAGGAGGTGGGCGCAAGAGACCCAGTACTTC. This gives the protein CSARRWAQETQYF.

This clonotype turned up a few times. The CDR3 DNA reads TGTGCCAGCAGCTTAACGGGGCAGGGCGGTTTCGATGAGCAGTTCTTC. Its translation is CASSLTGQGGFDEQFF. This chain links TRBV7-3 with TRBJ2-1, with D tentatively TRBD1 (5 bases). Trimming pared 0 bases from V and 8 bases from J, leaving 17 bases between. Germline-derived CDR1 and CDR2 are SGHTA and FQGTGA. This CDR3 has 16 residues.

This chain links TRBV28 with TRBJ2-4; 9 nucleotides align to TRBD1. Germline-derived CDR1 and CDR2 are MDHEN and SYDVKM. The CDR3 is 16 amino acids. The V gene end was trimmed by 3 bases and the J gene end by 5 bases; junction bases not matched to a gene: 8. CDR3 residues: CASSLTGGTGQNIQYF. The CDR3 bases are TGTGCCAGCAGTTTGACAGGGGGAACCGGCCAAAACATTCAGTACTTC.

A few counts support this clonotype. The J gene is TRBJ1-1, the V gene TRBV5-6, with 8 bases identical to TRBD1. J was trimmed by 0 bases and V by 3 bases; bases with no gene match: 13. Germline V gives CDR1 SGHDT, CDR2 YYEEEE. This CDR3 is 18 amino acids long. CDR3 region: CASSSWTGTSIMNTEAFF. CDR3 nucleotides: TGTGCCAGCAGCTCGTGGACAGGGACCTCCATTATGAACACTGAAGCTTTCTTT. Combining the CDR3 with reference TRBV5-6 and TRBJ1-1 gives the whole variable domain DAGVTQSPTHLIKTRGQQVTLRCSPKSGHDTVSWYQQALGQGPQFIFQYYEEEERQRGNFPDRFSGHQFPNYSSELNVNALLLGDSALYLCASSSWTGTSIMNTEAFFGQGTRLTVV.

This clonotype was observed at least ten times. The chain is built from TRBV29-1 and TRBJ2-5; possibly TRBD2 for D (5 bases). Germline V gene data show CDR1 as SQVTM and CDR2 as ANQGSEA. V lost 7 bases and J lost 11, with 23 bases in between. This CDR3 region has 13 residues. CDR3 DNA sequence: TGCAGCGGGACCATGACCCAGGCGGGTGAGCAGTACTTC. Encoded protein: CSGTMTQAGEQYF.

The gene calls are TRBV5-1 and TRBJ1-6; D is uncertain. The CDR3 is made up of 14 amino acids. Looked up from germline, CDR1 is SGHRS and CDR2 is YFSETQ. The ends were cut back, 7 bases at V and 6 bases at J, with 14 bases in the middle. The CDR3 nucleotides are TGCGCCAGCCATAAGGACGGTTTTAATTCACCCCTCCACTTT. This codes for CASHKDGFNSPLHF.